This record looks at one T cell receptor beta chain sequence and its context. The data derive from a study of blood T cell repertoires in COVID-19. As for the study in general: In each case, the material was cDNA or gDNA derived from T cells, B-cell-depleted T cells, or PBMCs.

As originally analysed: Estimated nucleated cell counts came from reference gene primer amplification. TCRdb keeps only in-frame clones here, not all; method: immunoSEQ multiplex PCR. V, J and clone size derive from that table, while D and trimming were established from the DNA sequence. The top ten hold roughly a fifth of the sample, which has about 83,000 clones, more than 60% seen once. The CDR3 spans 13 residues. From germline, CDR1 is ENHRY and CDR2 SYGVKD. Deletions cut 3 bases from V and 2 bases from J, with 7 bases between. The clonotype comes from a woman at least 80 years old with active or convalescent COVID-19. The chain uses TRBV10-3 and TRBJ1-1, with D tentatively TRBD1 (6 bases). Sequenced: peripheral blood. CDR3: CAISEQGNTEAFF. Written as DNA, the CDR3 is TGTGCCATCAGTGAACAGGGAAACACTGAAGCTTTCTTT.